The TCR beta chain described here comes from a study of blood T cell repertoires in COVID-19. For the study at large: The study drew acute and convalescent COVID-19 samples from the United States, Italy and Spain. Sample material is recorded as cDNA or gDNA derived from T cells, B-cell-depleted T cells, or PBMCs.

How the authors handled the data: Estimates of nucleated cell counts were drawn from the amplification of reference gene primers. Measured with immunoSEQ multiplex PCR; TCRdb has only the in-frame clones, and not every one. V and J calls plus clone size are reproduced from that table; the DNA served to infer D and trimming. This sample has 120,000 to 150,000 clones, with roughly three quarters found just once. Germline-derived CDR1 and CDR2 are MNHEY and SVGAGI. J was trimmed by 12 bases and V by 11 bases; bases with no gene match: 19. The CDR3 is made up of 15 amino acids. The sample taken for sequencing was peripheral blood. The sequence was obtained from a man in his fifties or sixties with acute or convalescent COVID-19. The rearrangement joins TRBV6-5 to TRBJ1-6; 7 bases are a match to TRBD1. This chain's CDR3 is CASFDGQASGVPLHF. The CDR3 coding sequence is TGTGCCTCATTCGATGGACAGGCCTCTGGGGTACCCCTCCACTTT.